The entry below describes one TCR beta chain. The target antigen is unknown. These data are taken from a study of cytomegalovirus exposure and HLA in healthy donors. Each donor was nominally healthy when sampled (though unrecorded immune exposures were likely). Per the germline V gene, CDR1 is SGHTA and CDR2 is FQGNSA. The CDR3 runs to 14 residues. V was pared by 1 base and J by 4 bases, with 11 bases between. Broader study findings: The productive fraction for most TCR beta V segments was about 90% or about 30% in an earlier analysis. Researchers reported that a few CMV-associated chains were confirmed in vitro as CMV antigen-specific.

PCR primers comprised 60 Vbeta and 13 Jbeta primers. The repertoire was sequenced with immunoSEQ multiplex PCR; TCRdb's copy has only in-frame clones and lacks some. Here the sample spans 100,000 to 150,000 clones, over 60% being singletons. Sequenced input: PBMCs. The sequence came from a man in his fifties or sixties in good health and CMV-seropositive. The rearrangement links TRBV7-2 to TRBJ2-7, with a weak D call TRBD1 (5 bases). The CDR3 sequence: CASSLGRVMYEQYF. CDR3 DNA: TGTGCCAGCAGCTTAGGCAGGGTGATGTACGAGCAGTACTTC.